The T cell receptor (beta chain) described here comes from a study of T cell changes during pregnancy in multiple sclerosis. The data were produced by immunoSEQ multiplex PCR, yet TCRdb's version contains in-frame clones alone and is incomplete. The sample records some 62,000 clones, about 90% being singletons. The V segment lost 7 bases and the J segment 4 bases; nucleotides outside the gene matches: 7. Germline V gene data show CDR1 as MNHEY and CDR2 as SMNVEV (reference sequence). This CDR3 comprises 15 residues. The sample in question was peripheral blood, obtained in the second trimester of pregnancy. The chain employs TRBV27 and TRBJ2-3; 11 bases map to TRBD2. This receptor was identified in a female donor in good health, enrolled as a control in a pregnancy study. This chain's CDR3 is CASTRIAGGPDTQYF. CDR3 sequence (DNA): TGTGCCAGCACCAGGATAGCGGGAGGGCCAGATACGCAGTATTTT.